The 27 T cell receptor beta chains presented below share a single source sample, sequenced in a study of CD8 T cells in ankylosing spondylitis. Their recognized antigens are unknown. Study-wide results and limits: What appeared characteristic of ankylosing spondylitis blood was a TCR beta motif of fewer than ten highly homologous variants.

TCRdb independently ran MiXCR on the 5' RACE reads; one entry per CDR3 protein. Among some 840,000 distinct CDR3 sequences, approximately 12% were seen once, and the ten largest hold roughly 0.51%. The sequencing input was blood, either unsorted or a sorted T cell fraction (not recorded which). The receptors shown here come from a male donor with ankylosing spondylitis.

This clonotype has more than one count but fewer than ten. The DNA for the CDR3 is TGTGCCAGCAGCTTTCGTCCGGGGCCGGTGGAGCAGTACTTC. Translating it yields CASSFRPGPVEQYF. The J gene is TRBJ2-7, the V gene TRBV7-9, with D tentatively TRBD1 or TRBD2 (5 bases each). From germline, CDR1 is SEHNR and CDR2 FQNEAQ (reference sequence). This CDR3 has 14 residues. Trimming took 3 bases from V and 7 from J, leaving 16 bases between them.

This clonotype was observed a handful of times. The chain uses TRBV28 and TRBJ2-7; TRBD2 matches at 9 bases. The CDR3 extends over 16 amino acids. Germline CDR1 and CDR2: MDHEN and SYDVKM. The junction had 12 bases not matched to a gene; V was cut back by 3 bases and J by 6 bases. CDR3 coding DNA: TGTGCCAGCAGTTTGCGGCTAGCGGGGCCCAACGGCGAGCAGTACTTC. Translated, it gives CASSLRLAGPNGEQYF.

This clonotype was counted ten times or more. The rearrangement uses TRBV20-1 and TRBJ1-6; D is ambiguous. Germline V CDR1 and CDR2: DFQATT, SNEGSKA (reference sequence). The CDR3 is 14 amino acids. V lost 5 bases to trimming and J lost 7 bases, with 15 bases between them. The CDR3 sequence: CSAYRQIENSPLHF. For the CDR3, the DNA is TGCAGTGCTTACCGACAAATCGAAAATTCACCCCTCCACTTT.

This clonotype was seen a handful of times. Written as DNA, the CDR3 is TGTGCCAGCAGTGAGGGGGGAGTAGGCCAGCCCCAGCATTTT. Translation: CASSEGGVGQPQHF. V and J are TRBV6-1 and TRBJ1-5; perhaps TRBD1 as D (5 bases). V shed 3 bases and J shed 7 bases, with 13 bases lying between them. The CDR3 has 14 residues. Looked up from germline, CDR1 is MNHNS and CDR2 is SASEGT.

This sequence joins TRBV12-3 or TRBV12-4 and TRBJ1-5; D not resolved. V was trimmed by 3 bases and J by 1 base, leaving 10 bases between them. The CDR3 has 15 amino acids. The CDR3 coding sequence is TGTGCCAGCAGTTTCCGGGATGGGAGCAATCAGCCCCAGCATTTT. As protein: CASSFRDGSNQPQHF.

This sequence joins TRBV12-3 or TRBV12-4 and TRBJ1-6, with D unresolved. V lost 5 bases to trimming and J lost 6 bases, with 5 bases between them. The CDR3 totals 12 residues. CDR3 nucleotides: TGTGCCAGCAGTACGATTAATTCACCCCTCCACTTT. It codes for CASSTINSPLHF.

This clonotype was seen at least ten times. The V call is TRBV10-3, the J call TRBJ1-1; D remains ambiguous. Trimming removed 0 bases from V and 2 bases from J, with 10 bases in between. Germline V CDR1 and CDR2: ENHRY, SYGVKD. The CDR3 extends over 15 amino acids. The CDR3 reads CAISESRDGNTEAFF. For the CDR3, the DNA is TGTGCCATCAGTGAGTCCCGAGACGGTAACACTGAAGCTTTCTTT.

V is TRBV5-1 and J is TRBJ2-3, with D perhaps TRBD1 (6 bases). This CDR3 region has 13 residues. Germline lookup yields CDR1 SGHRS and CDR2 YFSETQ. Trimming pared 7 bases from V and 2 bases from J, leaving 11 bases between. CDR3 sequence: CASGGGITDTQYF. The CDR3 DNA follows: TGCGCCAGCGGGGGCGGAATCACAGATACGCAGTATTTT.

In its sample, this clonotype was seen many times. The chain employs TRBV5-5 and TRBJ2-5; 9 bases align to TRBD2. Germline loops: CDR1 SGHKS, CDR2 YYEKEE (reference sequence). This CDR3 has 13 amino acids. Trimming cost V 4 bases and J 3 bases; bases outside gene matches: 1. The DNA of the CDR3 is TGTGCCAGCAGCGGCGGGGGGGAAGAGACCCAGTACTTC. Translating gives CASSGGGEETQYF.

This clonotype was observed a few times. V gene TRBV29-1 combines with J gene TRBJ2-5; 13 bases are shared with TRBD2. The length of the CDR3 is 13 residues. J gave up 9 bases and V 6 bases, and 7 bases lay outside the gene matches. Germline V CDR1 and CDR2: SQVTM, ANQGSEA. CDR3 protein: CSVDTSGRAAQYF. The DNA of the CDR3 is TGCAGCGTAGATACTAGCGGGAGGGCGGCCCAGTACTTC.

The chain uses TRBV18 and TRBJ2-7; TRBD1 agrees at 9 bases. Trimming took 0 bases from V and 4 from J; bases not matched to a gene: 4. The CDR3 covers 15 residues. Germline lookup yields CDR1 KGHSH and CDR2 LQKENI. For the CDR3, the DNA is TGTGCCAGCTCACCACCGGGGACAGGGTGGTACGAGCAGTACTTC. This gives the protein CASSPPGTGWYEQYF.

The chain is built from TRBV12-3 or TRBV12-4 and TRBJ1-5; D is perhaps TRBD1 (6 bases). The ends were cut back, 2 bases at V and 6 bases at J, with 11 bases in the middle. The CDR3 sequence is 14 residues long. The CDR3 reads CASSLNPQGQPQHF. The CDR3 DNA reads TGTGCCAGCAGTTTAAATCCACAGGGTCAGCCCCAGCATTTT.

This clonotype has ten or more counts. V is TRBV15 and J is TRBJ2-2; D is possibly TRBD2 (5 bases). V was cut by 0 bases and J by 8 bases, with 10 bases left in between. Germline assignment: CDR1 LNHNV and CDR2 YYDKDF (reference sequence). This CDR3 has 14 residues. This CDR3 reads CATSRDSDLGELFF. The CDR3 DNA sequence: TGTGCCACCAGCAGAGATTCGGACTTAGGGGAGCTGTTTTTT.

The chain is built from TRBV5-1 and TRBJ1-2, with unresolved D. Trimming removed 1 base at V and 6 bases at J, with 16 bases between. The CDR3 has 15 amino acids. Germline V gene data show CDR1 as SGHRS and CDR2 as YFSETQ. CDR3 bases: TGCGCCAGCAGCTTGAATCCAACTACCCAGCATGGCTACACCTTC. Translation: CASSLNPTTQHGYTF.

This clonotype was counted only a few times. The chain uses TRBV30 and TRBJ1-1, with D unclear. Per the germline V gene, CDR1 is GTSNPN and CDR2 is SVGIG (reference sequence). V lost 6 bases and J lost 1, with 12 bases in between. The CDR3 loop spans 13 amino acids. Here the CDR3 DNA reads TGTGCCTGTAAGAGACAATCGAACACTGAAGCTTTCTTT. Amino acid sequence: CACKRQSNTEAFF. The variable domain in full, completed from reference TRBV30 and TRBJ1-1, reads SQTIHQWPATLVQPVGSPLSLECTVEGTSNPNLYWYRQAAGRGLQLLFYSVGIGQISSEVPQNLSASRPQDRQFILSSKKLLLSDSGFYLCACKRQSNTEAFFGQGTRLTVV.

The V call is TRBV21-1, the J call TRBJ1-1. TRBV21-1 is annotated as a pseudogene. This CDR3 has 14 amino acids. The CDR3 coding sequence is TGTGCCAGCACCCGTCTCAACACGAACACTGAAGCTTTCTTT. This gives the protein CASTRLNTNTEAFF.

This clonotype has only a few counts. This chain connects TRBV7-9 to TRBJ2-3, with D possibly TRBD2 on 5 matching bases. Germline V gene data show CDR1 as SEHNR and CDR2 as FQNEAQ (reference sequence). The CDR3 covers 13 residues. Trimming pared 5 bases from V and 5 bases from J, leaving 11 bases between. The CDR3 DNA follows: TGTGCCAGCAGCGCGGGTGCCGGAGATACGCAGTATTTT. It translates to CASSAGAGDTQYF.

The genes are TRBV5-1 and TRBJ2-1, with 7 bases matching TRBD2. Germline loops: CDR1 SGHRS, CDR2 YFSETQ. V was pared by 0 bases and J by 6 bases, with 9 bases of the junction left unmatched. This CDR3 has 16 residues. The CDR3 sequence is CASSLEGGRASNEQFF. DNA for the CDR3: TGCGCCAGCAGCTTGGAAGGTGGGAGGGCCTCCAATGAGCAGTTCTTC.

The CDR3: CASSSRSGSSGARGEQFF. The CDR3 nucleotides are TGCGCCAGCAGCAGTCGTAGCGGGTCTAGCGGGGCCCGGGGCGAGCAGTTCTTC. The rearrangement uses TRBV5-1 and TRBJ2-1; the match to TRBD2 covers 9 bases. With V trimmed by 4 bases and J by 10 bases, 21 bases remained unmatched. The CDR3 contains 18 residues. In germline, CDR1 is SGHRS, CDR2 YFSETQ.

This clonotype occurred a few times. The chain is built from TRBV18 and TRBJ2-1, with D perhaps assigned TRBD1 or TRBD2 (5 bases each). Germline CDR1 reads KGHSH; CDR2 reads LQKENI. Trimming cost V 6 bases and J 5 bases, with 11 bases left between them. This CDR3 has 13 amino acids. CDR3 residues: CASSLRDDNEQFF. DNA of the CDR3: TGTGCCAGCTCCCTGAGGGACGACAATGAGCAGTTCTTC.

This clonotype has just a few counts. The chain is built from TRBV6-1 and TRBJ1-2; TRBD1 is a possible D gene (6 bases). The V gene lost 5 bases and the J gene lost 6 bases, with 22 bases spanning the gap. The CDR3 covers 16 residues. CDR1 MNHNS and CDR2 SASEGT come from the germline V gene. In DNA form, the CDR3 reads TGTGCCAGCAGTCCTGGGACGGGGGCTTTTAGGGATGGCTACACCTTC. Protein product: CASSPGTGAFRDGYTF.

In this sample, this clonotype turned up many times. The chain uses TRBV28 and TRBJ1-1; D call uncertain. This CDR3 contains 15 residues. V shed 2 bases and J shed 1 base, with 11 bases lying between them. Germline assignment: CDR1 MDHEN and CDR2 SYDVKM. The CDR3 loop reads CASSLLDAKNTEAFF. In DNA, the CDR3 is TGTGCCAGCAGTTTACTGGACGCGAAGAACACTGAAGCTTTCTTT.

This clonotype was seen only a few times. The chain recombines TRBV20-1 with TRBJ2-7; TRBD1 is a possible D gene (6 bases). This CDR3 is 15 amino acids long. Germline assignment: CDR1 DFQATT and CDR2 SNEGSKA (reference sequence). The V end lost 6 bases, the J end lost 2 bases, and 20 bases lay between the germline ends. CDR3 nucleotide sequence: TGCAGTGCAAGGCCTAGGACAGTTTTCACCTACGAGCAGTACTTC. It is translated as CSARPRTVFTYEQYF.

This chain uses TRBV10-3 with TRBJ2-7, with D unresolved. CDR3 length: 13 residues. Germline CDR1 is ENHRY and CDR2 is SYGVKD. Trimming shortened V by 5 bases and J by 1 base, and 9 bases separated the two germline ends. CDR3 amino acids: CAISRKDSYEQYF. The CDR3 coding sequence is TGTGCCATCAGTAGGAAAGATTCCTACGAGCAGTACTTC.

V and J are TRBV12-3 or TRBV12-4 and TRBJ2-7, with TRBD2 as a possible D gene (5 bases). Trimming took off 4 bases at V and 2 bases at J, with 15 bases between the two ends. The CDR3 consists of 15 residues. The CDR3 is CASSSADGDPYEQYF. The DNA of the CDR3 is TGTGCCAGCAGTTCCGCCGACGGGGATCCCTACGAGCAGTACTTC.

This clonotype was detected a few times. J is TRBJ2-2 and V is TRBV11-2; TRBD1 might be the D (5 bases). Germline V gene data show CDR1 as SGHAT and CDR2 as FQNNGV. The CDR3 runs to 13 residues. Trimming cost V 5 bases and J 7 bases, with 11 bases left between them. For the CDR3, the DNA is TGTGCCAGCAGCCATAACAGGTTCGGGGAGCTGTTTTTT. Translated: CASSHNRFGELFF.

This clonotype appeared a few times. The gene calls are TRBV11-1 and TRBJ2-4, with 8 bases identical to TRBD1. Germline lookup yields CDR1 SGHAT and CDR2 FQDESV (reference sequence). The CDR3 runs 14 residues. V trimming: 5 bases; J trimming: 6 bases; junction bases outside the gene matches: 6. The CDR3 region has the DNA TGTGCCAGCAGCCTGGACAGGGAGTCAAACATTCAGTACTTC. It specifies CASSLDRESNIQYF. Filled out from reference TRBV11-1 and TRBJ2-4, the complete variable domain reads EAEVAQSPRYKITEKSQAVAFWCDPISGHATLYWYRQILGQGPELLVQFQDESVVDDSQLPKDRFSAERLKGVDSTLKIQPAELGDSAMYLCASSLDRESNIQYFGAGTRLSVL.